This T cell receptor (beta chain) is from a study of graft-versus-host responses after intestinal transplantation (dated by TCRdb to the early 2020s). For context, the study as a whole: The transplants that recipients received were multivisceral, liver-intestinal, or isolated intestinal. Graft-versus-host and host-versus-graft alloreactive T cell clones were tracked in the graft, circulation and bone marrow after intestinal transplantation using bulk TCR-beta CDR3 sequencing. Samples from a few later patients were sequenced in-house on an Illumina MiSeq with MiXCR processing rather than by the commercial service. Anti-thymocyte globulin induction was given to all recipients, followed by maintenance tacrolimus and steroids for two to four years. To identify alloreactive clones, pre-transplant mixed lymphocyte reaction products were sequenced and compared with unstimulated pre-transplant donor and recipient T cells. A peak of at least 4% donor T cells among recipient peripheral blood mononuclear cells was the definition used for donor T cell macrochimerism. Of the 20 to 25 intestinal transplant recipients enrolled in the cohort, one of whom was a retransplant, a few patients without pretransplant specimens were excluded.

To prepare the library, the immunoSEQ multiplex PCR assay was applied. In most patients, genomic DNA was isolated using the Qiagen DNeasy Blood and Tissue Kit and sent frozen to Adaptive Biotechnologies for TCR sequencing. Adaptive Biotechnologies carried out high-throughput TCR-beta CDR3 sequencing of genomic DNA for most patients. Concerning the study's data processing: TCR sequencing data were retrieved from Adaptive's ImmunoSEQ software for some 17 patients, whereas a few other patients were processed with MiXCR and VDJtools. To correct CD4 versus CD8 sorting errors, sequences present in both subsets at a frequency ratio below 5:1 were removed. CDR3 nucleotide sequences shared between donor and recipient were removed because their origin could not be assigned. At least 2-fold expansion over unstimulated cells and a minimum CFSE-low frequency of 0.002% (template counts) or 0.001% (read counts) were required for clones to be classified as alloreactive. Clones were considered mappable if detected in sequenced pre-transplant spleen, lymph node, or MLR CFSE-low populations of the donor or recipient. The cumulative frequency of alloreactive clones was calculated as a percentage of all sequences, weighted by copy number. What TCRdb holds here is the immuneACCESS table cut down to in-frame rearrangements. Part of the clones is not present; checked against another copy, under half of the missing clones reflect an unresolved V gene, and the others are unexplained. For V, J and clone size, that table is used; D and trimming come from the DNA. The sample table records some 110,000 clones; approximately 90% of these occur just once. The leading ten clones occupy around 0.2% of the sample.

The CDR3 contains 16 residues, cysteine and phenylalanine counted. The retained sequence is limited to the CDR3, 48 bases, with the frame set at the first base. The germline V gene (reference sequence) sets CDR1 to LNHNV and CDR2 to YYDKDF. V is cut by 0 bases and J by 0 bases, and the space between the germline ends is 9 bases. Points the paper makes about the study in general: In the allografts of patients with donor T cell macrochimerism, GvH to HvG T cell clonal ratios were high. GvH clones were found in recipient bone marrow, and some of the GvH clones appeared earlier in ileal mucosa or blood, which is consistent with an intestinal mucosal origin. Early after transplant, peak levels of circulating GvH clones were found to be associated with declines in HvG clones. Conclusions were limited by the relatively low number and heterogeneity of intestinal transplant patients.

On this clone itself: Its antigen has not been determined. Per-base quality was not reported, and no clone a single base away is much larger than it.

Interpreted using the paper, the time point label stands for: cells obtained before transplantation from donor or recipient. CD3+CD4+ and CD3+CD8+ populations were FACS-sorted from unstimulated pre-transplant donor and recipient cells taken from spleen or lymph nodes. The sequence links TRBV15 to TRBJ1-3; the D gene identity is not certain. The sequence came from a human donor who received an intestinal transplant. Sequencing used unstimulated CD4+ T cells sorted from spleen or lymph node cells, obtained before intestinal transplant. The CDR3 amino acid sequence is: CATSRDRGVSGNTIYF. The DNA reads TGTGCCACCAGCAGAGATCGTGGAGTCTCTGGAAACACCATATATTTT.